This T cell receptor beta chain is from a study of identical twins. In this sample, this clonotype turned up a few times. Its antigen is not known. TCRdb itself ran the 5' RACE reads through MiXCR, one entry per CDR3 protein. The sample shows about 530,000 distinct CDR3 sequences, approximately 20% of them seen only once. The V end was cut by 4 bases, the J end by 8 bases, with 16 bases between. The germline V gene has CDR1 SGHDN and CDR2 FVKESK. This CDR3 spans 14 amino acids. Study-wide results and limits: In zero-insertion analyses, partial confounding could arise from invariant MAIT and iNKT cells. Excess sharing by twins proved weaker in beta out-of-frame sequences. Conclusions were based on cross-sectional statistical analysis, without following the same donors.

The sample also formed part of further work on yellow fever vaccine responses in identical twins. This second study notes: After vaccination, twins' T cell response reportedly seemed partly convergent, partly personalized.

This TCR derives from a woman younger than 35 in good health. The sample consisted of CD4+ T cells sorted from blood. The chain employs TRBV14 and TRBJ2-3; a weak D match, TRBD2 (6 bases). CDR3 residues: CASSLSGRGGTQYF. CDR3 bases: TGTGCCAGCAGCCTATCTGGTAGGGGAGGTACGCAGTATTTT.